This is a list of T cell receptor beta chains from one sample in a study of blood T cell repertoires in COVID-19. Produced via immunoSEQ multiplex PCR; TCRdb's table is partial and in-frame only. The repertoire holds around 97,000 clones, with more than 80% as singletons. The sample consisted of peripheral blood. The receptor source for this set is a woman aged 60-75 years with acute or convalescent COVID-19. CDR3s include the opening cysteine and the closing phenylalanine or tryptophan. The D gene is left open where the match is weak. Size is stated for part of the rows, as once, few or many counts, or as a class when the clone is expanded.

D gene	J gene	V gene	clone size	CDR3 DNA	CDR3 protein
.	TRBJ1-1	TRBV9	.	TGTGCCAGCAGCGTAGGACCAGGCTTGGACACTGAAGCTTTCTTT	CASSVGPGLDTEAFF
.	TRBJ1-6	TRBV21-1	.	TGTGCCAGCAGCAAAGGGACGAGGGGGCATTCACCCCTCCACTTT	CASSKGTRGHSPLHF
.	TRBJ1-2	TRBV5-4	.	TGTGCCAGCAGCTTGGCCTGGGGGGGAGTGTCCTATGGCTACACCTTC	CASSLAWGGVSYGYTF
TRBD1	TRBJ1-2	TRBV19	.	TGTGCCAGTAGTATCCCGGGACAGGGGGCATTCTATGGCTACACCTTC	CASSIPGQGAFYGYTF
.	TRBJ2-1	TRBV6-6	few	TGTGCCAGCAGTCCCAGCGGCGTCTACAATGAGCAGTTCTTC	CASSPSGVYNEQFF
.	TRBJ1-5	TRBV30	.	TGTGCCTGGAATTTACAGGGAGGCAATCAGCCCCAGCATTTT	CAWNLQGGNQPQHF
.	TRBJ2-7	TRBV5-4	.	TGTGCCAGCAGCTTGGCGACAGAGAACGAGCAGTACTTC	CASSLATENEQYF
.	TRBJ1-1	TRBV6-5	.	TGTGCCAGCAGCCGACTTAAGGACACTGAAGCTTTCTTT	CASSRLKDTEAFF
.	TRBJ1-2	TRBV29-1	.	TGCAGCACAGGAAGACTGGTTTTGGGAGGCTACACCTTC	CSTGRLVLGGYTF
.	TRBJ1-1	TRBV6-5	.	TGTGCCAGCAGTTACGGGGGGGACTGGAACACTGAAGCTTTCTTT	CASSYGGDWNTEAFF
.	TRBJ1-4	TRBV5-5	.	TGTGCCAGCAGCTTGGAAGCGGGAACACTGTTTTTT	CASSLEAGTLFF
TRBD1	TRBJ1-5	TRBV30	.	TGTGCCTGGGCGTTGCCCGGGACAGGGGTCAATCAGCCCCAGCATTTT	CAWALPGTGVNQPQHF
TRBD2	TRBJ2-3	TRBV5-6	.	TGTGCCAGCAGCAGGCGGGAGTATATTGATACGCAGTATTTT	CASSRREYIDTQYF
TRBD2	TRBJ2-2	TRBV6-2/TRBV6-3	few	TGTGCCAGCACCCCTAGCGGTTACACCGGGGAGCTGTTTTTT	CASTPSGYTGELFF
.	TRBJ1-1	TRBV10-3	once	TGTGCCATCACCAGGGACTCTGCGGGCACTGAAGCTTTCTTT	CAITRDSAGTEAFF
.	TRBJ2-3	TRBV13	.	TGTGCCAGCAGCTTTCTAGGGGTGGGCACAGATACGCAGTATTTT	CASSFLGVGTDTQYF
.	TRBJ1-5	TRBV6-6	.	TGTGCCAGCAGTTACTCCAGAGGGGGTGAACAACCCCAGCATTTT	CASSYSRGGEQPQHF
.	TRBJ1-2	TRBV6-5	.	TGTGCCAGCAGTTTAGAACGGGTGGGGAGGTATGGCTACACCTTC	CASSLERVGRYGYTF
.	TRBJ2-7	TRBV19	.	TGTGCCAGTAGTAGAAACAGGAACTCCTACGAGCAGTACTTC	CASSRNRNSYEQYF
.	TRBJ1-1	TRBV27	once	TGTGCCAGCAGTTCCCCCTCCGGCGTGGAGGCTGAAGCTTTCTTT	CASSSPSGVEAEAFF
TRBD1	TRBJ2-2	TRBV9	.	TGTGCCAGCAGCGTAGGGGGGACAGGGCGGACCGGGGAGCTGTTTTTT	CASSVGGTGRTGELFF
.	TRBJ2-3	TRBV28	.	TGTGCCAGCAGTTTAGGAGGAATCGGGTTCACAGATACGCAGTATTTT	CASSLGGIGFTDTQYF
TRBD1	TRBJ2-2	TRBV10-2	.	TGCGCCAGCAGTGAGTCGCGGACAGGGTTCAGATCCGGGGAGCTGTTTTTT	CASSESRTGFRSGELFF
TRBD1	TRBJ2-1	TRBV27	.	TGTGCCAGCAGTTCGACAGGGAATGAGCAGTTCTTC	CASSSTGNEQFF
.	TRBJ2-3	TRBV25-1	.	TGTGCCAGCAGTGGAGACAGGAAGACAGATACGCAGTATTTT	CASSGDRKTDTQYF
.	TRBJ1-6	TRBV15	.	TGTGCCACCAGCAGAGACCCCGGACAACTCACATCACCCCTCCACTTT	CATSRDPGQLTSPLHF
.	TRBJ2-2	TRBV11-2	.	TGTGCCAGCAGCCCAGGTAGTGCGAACACCGGGGAGCTGTTTTTT	CASSPGSANTGELFF
TRBD1	TRBJ2-7	TRBV6-5	.	TGTGCCAGCAGACGGGACAGGGGAACGTACGAGCAGTACTTC	CASRRDRGTYEQYF
TRBD1	TRBJ2-7	TRBV7-9	.	TGTGCCAGCCACCCGACAGGGTACTACGAGCAGTACTTC	CASHPTGYYEQYF
TRBD2	TRBJ2-7	TRBV5-4	.	TGTGCCAGCAGCTTAGAACCGGGACTAGGTTTCCAGCAGTACTTC	CASSLEPGLGFQQYF
TRBD2	TRBJ2-1	TRBV5-1	once	TGCGCCAGCGCTCGGGGGAGCGCAACACGGGGGGATGAGCAGTTCTTC	CASARGSATRGDEQFF
.	TRBJ2-7	TRBV24-1	.	TGTGCCACCAGTGATTTATCGTCCAACCCTCGGGAGCAGTACTTC	CATSDLSSNPREQYF
.	TRBJ1-2	TRBV5-1	once	TGCGCCAGCAGCTTGGGCAGGGATTATGGCTACACCTTC	CASSLGRDYGYTF
.	TRBJ1-2	TRBV2	.	TGTGCCAGCAATGCCAACAGGGAATCCGGCTACACCTTC	CASNANRESGYTF
.	TRBJ1-2	TRBV19	.	TGTGCCAGTAGTACAACCGACCACAGGGCTAACTATGGCTACACCTTC	CASSTTDHRANYGYTF
.	TRBJ1-5	TRBV29-1	.	TGCAGCGTTGTCTCGGGCAATCAGCCCCAGCATTTT	CSVVSGNQPQHF
TRBD1	TRBJ2-2	TRBV5-4	.	TGTGCCAGCAGTCCCGGGACAGGTCGCGGGGAGCTGTTTTTT	CASSPGTGRGELFF
.	TRBJ1-1	TRBV14	few	TGTGCCAGCAGCCAAGAAGTGTCAGGCTCCCAAGCTTTCTTT	CASSQEVSGSQAFF
TRBD1	TRBJ1-5	TRBV19	.	TGTGCCAGTAGAGACAGGGGGGGATGGCAGCCCCAGCATTTT	CASRDRGGWQPQHF
.	TRBJ2-1	TRBV5-1	.	TGCGCCAGCAGCCTAGTTGGGTCGAAGGTGAATGAGCAGTTCTTC	CASSLVGSKVNEQFF